The rows below give T cell receptor beta chains drawn from one sample of a study of T cells after yellow fever vaccination. TCRdb reprocessed the 5' RACE reads via MiXCR and lists one record per CDR3 protein. The sample consists of some 63,000 distinct CDR3 sequences, 7.4% of them appearing once. The specimen was CD8+ T cells sorted from PBMCs, collected 15 days after the yellow fever booster vaccination. These receptors came from a man aged 30 to 45 who received the YFV17D yellow fever vaccine. Both conserved end residues are part of each CDR3. D genes are given only for firm matches. Expanded clones get a size class; other rows say once, few or many, or leave the size out.

J | V | length | size | D | CDR3 | DNA
TRBJ2-7 | TRBV5-5 | 15 | few | TRBD1 | CASSSEAGGFYEQYF | TGTGCCAGCAGTTCAGAAGCAGGGGGATTTTACGAGCAGTACTTC
TRBJ2-5 | TRBV12-3/TRBV12-4 | 14 | many | . | CASRNDNLGETQYF | TGTGCCAGCAGGAATGACAACCTAGGGGAGACCCAGTACTTC
TRBJ1-4 | TRBV19 | 12 | many | . | CASSTLNEKLFF | TGTGCCAGTAGTACACTAAATGAAAAACTGTTTTTT
TRBJ2-1 | TRBV9 | 15 | many | . | CASSVRVNTYNEQFF | TGTGCCAGCAGCGTAAGGGTCAACACCTACAATGAGCAGTTCTTC
TRBJ1-6 | TRBV2 | 16 | many | . | CASRSTASSYNSPLHF | TGTGCCAGCAGGTCGACAGCGAGCTCCTATAATTCACCCCTCCACTTT
TRBJ2-7 | TRBV6-5 | 13 | many | . | CASSYDTSYEQYF | TGTGCCAGCAGTTACGACACGTCCTACGAGCAGTACTTC
TRBJ2-7 | TRBV9 | 15 | many | . | CASSVVGGEGYEQYF | TGTGCCAGCAGCGTAGTGGGGGGAGAAGGCTACGAGCAGTACTTC
TRBJ2-1 | TRBV5-1 | 16 | many | TRBD2 | CASSFLGLDDYNEQFF | TGCGCCAGCAGCTTCCTGGGACTAGACGACTACAATGAGCAGTTCTTC
TRBJ2-1 | TRBV7-9 | 15 | many | TRBD2 | CASSLGTSDVNEQFF | TGTGCCAGCAGCTTAGGGACTAGCGATGTCAATGAGCAGTTCTTC
TRBJ2-1 | TRBV7-3 | 12 | many | . | CASSPDRGEQFF | TGTGCCAGCAGCCCGGACCGTGGGGAACAGTTCTTC
TRBJ2-5 | TRBV29-1 | 11 | many | . | CSVDGGETQYF | TGCAGCGTTGATGGGGGGGAGACCCAGTACTTC
TRBJ1-1 | TRBV6-2/TRBV6-3 | 14 | many | . | CASSGEIRVTEAFF | TGTGCCAGCTCAGGGGAGATCAGGGTCACTGAAGCTTTCTTT
TRBJ1-1 | TRBV4-1 | 15 | many | . | CASSQVGAAWAEAFF | TGCGCCAGCAGCCAAGTCGGGGCAGCGTGGGCTGAAGCTTTCTTT
TRBJ1-1 | TRBV5-1 | 15 | many | . | CASRLDGDSILGAFF | TGCGCCAGCAGATTGGATGGGGACTCCATCCTAGGGGCTTTCTTT
TRBJ2-2 | TRBV7-6 | 12 | many | TRBD2 | CASSRGVGELFF | TGTGCCAGCAGCCGGGGGGTCGGGGAGCTGTTTTTT
TRBJ2-5 | TRBV12-3/TRBV12-4 | 14 | many | . | CASTIDFLTDTQYF | TGTGCCAGCACTATAGACTTCCTTACCGACACCCAGTACTTC
TRBJ1-1 | TRBV7-9 | 13 | . | . | CASRLGGGTEAFF | TGTGCCAGCAGATTAGGCGGGGGCACTGAAGCTTTCTTT
TRBJ2-5 | TRBV5-6 | 15 | few | TRBD2 | CASSQPVAGEETQYF | TGTGCCAGCAGCCAACCTGTAGCGGGAGAAGAGACCCAGTACTTC
TRBJ2-2 | TRBV29-1 | 13 | many | . | CSVDRGVTGELFF | TGCAGCGTTGACAGGGGGGTCACCGGGGAGCTGTTTTTT
TRBJ2-3 | TRBV4-3 | 16 | many | . | CASSQGEGGHTDTQYF | TGCGCCAGCAGCCAGGGAGAGGGAGGCCACACAGATACGCAGTATTTT
TRBJ1-1 | TRBV5-1 | 15 | many | TRBD1 | CASSFWTGGAQEAFF | TGCGCCAGCAGCTTCTGGACAGGGGGTGCCCAGGAAGCTTTCTTT
TRBJ2-7 | TRBV7-9 | 15 | many | TRBD2 | CASSLGLAGVAEQYF | TGTGCCAGCAGCTTGGGACTAGCGGGAGTTGCCGAGCAGTACTTC
TRBJ2-4 | TRBV19 | 15 | many | . | CASRMAAIAKNIQYF | TGTGCCAGTAGGATGGCCGCTATAGCCAAAAACATTCAGTACTTC
TRBJ2-1 | TRBV5-4 | 16 | many | TRBD2 | CASMGLAGVTNNEQFF | TGTGCCAGCATGGGACTAGCGGGAGTGACGAACAATGAGCAGTTCTTC
TRBJ2-1 | TRBV6-5 | 14 | many | TRBD1 | CASSFRDSYNEQFF | TGTGCCAGCAGTTTCCGGGACAGTTACAATGAGCAGTTCTTC
TRBJ2-1 | TRBV7-9 | 14 | many | TRBD2 | CASSDREDSGDMFF | TGTGCCAGCAGCGACCGGGAGGATAGCGGAGACATGTTCTTC
TRBJ2-1 | TRBV3-1 | 22 | . | TRBD2 | CASSPTGTSGRAPRSSYNEQFF | TGTGCCAGCAGCCCGACCGGGACTAGCGGGAGGGCCCCCAGGAGCTCCTACAATGAGCAGTTCTTC
TRBJ2-3 | TRBV2 | 13 | many | . | CANPPYSTDTQYF | TGTGCCAACCCCCCCTACTCGACAGATACGCAGTATTTT
TRBJ2-7 | TRBV27 | 13 | many | TRBD1 | CASSWTGGNEQYF | TGTGCCAGCAGTTGGACAGGGGGGAACGAGCAGTACTTC
TRBJ2-1 | TRBV6-5 | 18 | many | . | CASSYSLVGRSSYNEQFF | TGTGCCAGCAGTTACTCTCTCGTGGGCAGGAGCTCCTACAATGAGCAGTTCTTC
TRBJ2-1 | TRBV7-6 | 18 | few | TRBD2 | CASSLASGRASSYNEQFF | TGTGCCAGCAGCCTTGCAAGCGGGAGGGCCTCCTCCTACAATGAGCAGTTCTTC
TRBJ2-3 | TRBV12-3/TRBV12-4 | 13 | many | . | CASSLTAGDTQYF | TGTGCCAGCAGTTTAACTGCTGGAGATACGCAGTATTTT
TRBJ2-1 | TRBV7-8 | 14 | many | . | CASRKTATSDEQFF | TGTGCCAGCAGGAAAACGGCGACGTCGGATGAGCAGTTCTTC
TRBJ1-4 | TRBV9 | 17 | many | . | CASSVSTETATNEKLFF | TGTGCCAGCAGCGTCTCAACAGAAACTGCAACTAATGAAAAACTGTTTTTT
TRBJ2-1 | TRBV15 | 15 | many | . | CATSRARDLNNEQFF | TGTGCCACCAGCAGGGCGCGGGACCTGAACAATGAGCAGTTCTTC